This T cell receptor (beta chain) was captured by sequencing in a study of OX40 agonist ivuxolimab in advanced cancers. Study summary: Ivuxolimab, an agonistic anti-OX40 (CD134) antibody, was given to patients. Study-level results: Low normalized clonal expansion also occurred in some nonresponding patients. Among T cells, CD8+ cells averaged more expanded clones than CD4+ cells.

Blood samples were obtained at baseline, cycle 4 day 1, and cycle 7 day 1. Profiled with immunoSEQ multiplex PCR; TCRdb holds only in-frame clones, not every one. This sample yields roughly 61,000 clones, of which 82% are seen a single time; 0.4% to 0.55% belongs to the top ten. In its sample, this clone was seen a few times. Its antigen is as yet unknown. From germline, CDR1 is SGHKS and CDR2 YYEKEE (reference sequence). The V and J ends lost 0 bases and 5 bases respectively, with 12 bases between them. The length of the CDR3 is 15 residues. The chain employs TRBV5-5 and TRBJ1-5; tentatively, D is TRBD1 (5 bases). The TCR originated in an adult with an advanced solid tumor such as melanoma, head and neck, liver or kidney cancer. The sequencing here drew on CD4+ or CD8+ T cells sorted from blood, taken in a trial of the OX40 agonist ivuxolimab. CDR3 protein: CASSLAGSGDQPQHF. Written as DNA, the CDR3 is TGTGCCAGCAGCTTGGCAGGGAGCGGGGATCAGCCCCAGCATTTT.